This T cell receptor (beta chain) comes out of a study of blood T cell repertoires in COVID-19 (dated by TCRdb to the early 2020s). With regard to the full study: Samples covering the acute and convalescent phases of COVID-19 were provided by collaborators in the United States, Italy and Spain. The material from the prospective study consisted of cDNA or gDNA derived from T cells, B-cell-depleted T cells, or PBMCs. Subjects who had been exposed to COVID-19, were actively infected with it, or had recovered from it provided the deeply sampled blood TCRbeta repertoires that made up the dataset. The repertoires were released in a freely available public database intended as a resource for research on the immune response to SARS-CoV-2. Samples came from the ongoing ImmuneRACE study (first 160 participants) plus 1,254 subjects from 6 global collaborators. Sample metadata almost always included a de-identified subject ID, COVID-19 status, age in years and sex. Where available, HLA class I and class II types were taken from metadata supplied by the sample provider and were not determined by assay-based typing.

Remarks on this clone: Its antigen specificity is not known. No base-level quality is on record; no much larger clone is a single base apart.

For this chain, trimming is 6 bases at the V end and 0 bases at the J end, and the number of junction bases without a gene match is 5. The CDR3 spans 16 residues, from the cysteine through the phenylalanine. Only CDR3 DNA is held: 48 bases, read in frame from base 1. Via the germline V gene, CDR1 is SGHTA and CDR2 FQGNSA. TCRbeta CDR3 regions were amplified from genomic DNA using the immunoSEQ Assay, a bias-controlled multiplex PCR. The authors' pipeline ran thus. The number of nucleated cells in each sample was estimated from the amplification of reference gene primers within the assay. To quantify the absolute abundance of each unique TCRbeta CDR3 rearrangement, sequence reads were collapsed and filtered. For each sample, productive Simpson clonality was calculated by taking the square root of Simpson's diversity index across productive rearrangements. Here the immuneACCESS table is served through TCRdb, limited to in-frame sequences with V and J called. Missing clones are a known gap in these copies; in checked studies unresolved V genes cover under half, and the rest lacks a known reason. That table is the source of V, J and clone size, and D and trimming were worked out from the DNA. The sample table holds fewer than 75,000 clones, of which about 88% were seen once. In total, the top ten clones hold nearly 4% of the sample.

Collaborating institutions collected whole blood in K2EDTA tubes following their own protocols. For TCRbeta analysis, collaborators shipped samples as frozen whole blood, isolated PBMCs, or DNA extracted from either of those sample types. Overall study results and their limits: The quantity of clinical and demographic metadata differed by source and by participant and was supplied without curation.

Recombination linked TRBV7-2 to TRBJ2-5; TRBD2 lines up with 12 middle nucleotides. Sequenced: peripheral blood. This receptor was obtained from a man between 65 and 79 years old with acute or convalescent COVID-19. The CDR3 protein: CASSQTSGGYQETQYF. Read as DNA, the sequence is TGTGCCAGCAGTCAAACTAGCGGGGGGTACCAAGAGACCCAGTACTTC.